The 29 T cell receptor beta chains listed next were all sequenced from one sample in a study of T cells in Graves' hyperthyroidism and ophthalmopathy. Amplified TCR beta CDR3 regions came from RNA transcripts. The HTBI set primed first-round TCR CDR3 RT-PCR. TCRdb ran MiXCR on the multiplex PCR reads and lists one entry per CDR3 protein. The sample contains 750,000 to 950,000 distinct CDR3 sequences, roughly 40% of which appear only once. Sequenced material: blood. Every receptor here comes from a man between 18 and 29 years old with Graves' hyperthyroidism.

This clonotype was counted a few times. The chain recombines TRBV6-2 or TRBV6-3 with TRBJ1-4, with 10 bases matching TRBD1. Germline assignment: CDR1 MNHEY and CDR2 SVGEGT. The J segment lost 6 bases and the V segment lost 7 bases, leaving 5 bases of the junction unmatched. CDR3 length: 14 amino acids. The CDR3 is CASTPGQGYEKLFF. Written as DNA, the CDR3 is TGTGCCAGCACCCCGGGACAGGGGTATGAAAAACTGTTTTTT.

The chain employs TRBV27 and TRBJ2-7; D call uncertain. This CDR3 has 14 residues. The ends were cut back, 6 bases at V and 0 bases at J, with 12 bases in the middle. Germline assignment: CDR1 MNHEY and CDR2 SMNVEV (reference sequence). Written as DNA, the CDR3 is TGTGCCAGCAGCTCGGAGCAGGTCTCCTACGAGCAGTACTTC. Amino acids: CASSSEQVSYEQYF.

The chain joins TRBV9 to TRBJ2-7; the D gene is possibly TRBD2 (6 bases). Deletions cut 9 bases from V and 3 bases from J, with 19 bases between. CDR1 is SGDLS, CDR2 YYNGEE, per germline. This CDR3 region has 14 residues. The CDR3 region has the DNA TGTGCCAACGCGGAGGGGCCCGGGGTCTACGAGCAGTACTTC. This codes for CANAEGPGVYEQYF.

At least ten counts were recorded for this clonotype. J is TRBJ2-7 and V is TRBV10-2, with D tentatively TRBD1 or TRBD2 (5 bases each). Trimming left V 8 bases short and J 3 bases short, with 11 bases between. Germline V gene lookup returns CDR1 WSHSY and CDR2 SAAADI. The CDR3 is 12 amino acids. CDR3 amino acids: CASHGTNYEQYF. As DNA, the CDR3 is TGCGCCAGCCACGGGACCAACTACGAGCAGTACTTC.

Worth noting for this clonotype: A read error may explain this, as a much larger clone is one base away. The chain employs TRBV2 and TRBJ1-5, with D hard to call. The CDR3 consists of 16 residues. CDR1 is SNHLY and CDR2 is FYNNEI in the germline V gene. The CDR3: CASTKVGFEGGQPEHF. As DNA, the CDR3 is TGTGCCAGCACCAAGGTGGGGTTCGAGGGCGGTCAGCCCGAGCATTTT.

In its sample, this clonotype was seen many times. The chain joins TRBV29-1 to TRBJ1-5; D unclear. Germline-derived CDR1 and CDR2 are SQVTM and ANQGSEA. With 4 bases removed from V and 1 base from J, the gap between germline ends came to 2 bases. This CDR3 is built from 11 residues. The CDR3 DNA follows: TGCAGCGTTGTAAGCAATCAGCCCCAGCATTTT. Its protein is CSVVSNQPQHF.

J is TRBJ2-5 and V is TRBV15; 16 bases agree with TRBD2. CDR3 size: 19 residues. After removal of 5 bases from V and 6 bases from J, the junction contained 15 bases not matched to a gene. CDR1 is LNHNV and CDR2 is YYDKDF in the germline V gene (reference sequence). The CDR3 is CATSSYSGTSGGGFKTQYF. The CDR3 DNA follows: TGTGCCACCAGCTCCTACTCCGGGACTAGCGGGGGGGGGTTCAAGACCCAGTACTTC.

As to this clonotype: This may arise from a read error, as a much more abundant clone is one base away. The chain joins TRBV6-6 to TRBJ2-5; D is unclear. Trimming removed 2 bases from V and 7 bases from J, with 8 bases in between. Germline CDR1 is MNHNY and CDR2 is SVGAGI (reference sequence). This CDR3 has 12 residues. DNA of the CDR3: TGTGCCAGCAGTTACGACGAAGGGACCCAGTACTTC. Translated: CASSYDEGTQYF.

Of note for this clonotype: A read error may explain this, as a much larger clone is one base away. V gene TRBV11-2 combines with J gene TRBJ2-7; D not resolved. The germline V gene has CDR1 SGHAT and CDR2 FQNNGV. This CDR3 is built from 14 residues. Trimming removed 0 bases from V and 5 bases from J, with 11 bases in between. The CDR3 nucleotides are TGTGCCAGCAGCTTAGAGACGACACGGGACGAGCAGTACTTC. This sequence encodes CASSLETTRDEQYF.

This clonotype was found many times. This chain joins TRBV2 and TRBJ1-5; D might be TRBD1 (5 bases). Trimming removed 6 bases from V and 7 bases from J, with 13 bases in between. CDR3 length: 13 residues. Germline V gene sequence: CDR1 SNHLY, CDR2 FYNNEI. The CDR3 spells CASRQTEKQPQHF. The CDR3 DNA sequence: TGTGCCAGCAGGCAGACAGAAAAGCAGCCCCAGCATTTT.

Here the CDR3 reads CASSQVEDRGYEQYF. As DNA, the CDR3 is TGCGCCAGCAGCCAAGTTGAGGACAGGGGCTACGAGCAGTACTTC. The chain couples TRBV4-1 to TRBJ2-7; TRBD1 aligns across 9 bases. Trimming at V came to 1 base and at J to 3 bases, leaving 4 bases not matched to a gene. This CDR3 spans 15 amino acids. CDR1 MGHRA and CDR2 YSYEKL come from the germline V gene.

The count of this clonotype is one. The chain employs TRBV7-2 and TRBJ2-5; possible D gene TRBD2, 5 bases. The V end lost 5 bases, the J end lost 1 base, and 14 bases lay between the germline ends. The CDR3 length is 15 residues. The germline CDR1 and CDR2 sequences are SGHTA and FQGNSA. CDR3 in DNA: TGTGCCAGCAGCCGATCAATGGACTTCCAAGAGACCCAGTACTTC. Amino acid sequence: CASSRSMDFQETQYF.

Details on this clonotype: One base away lies a much larger clone, so this may be a sequencing read error. The chain uses TRBV29-1 and TRBJ2-7; D possibly corresponds to TRBD2 (5 bases). The length of the CDR3 is 13 residues. Germline assignment: CDR1 SQVTM and CDR2 ANQGSEA. Trimming removed 6 bases from V and 2 bases from J, with 14 bases in between. CDR3 coding DNA: TGCAGCGTAGAGGAGGAAGATACCTACGAGCAGTACTTC. It translates to CSVEEEDTYEQYF.

The chain combines TRBV9 with TRBJ2-5, with D tentatively TRBD1 (5 bases). Germline lookup yields CDR1 SGDLS and CDR2 YYNGEE. V lost 4 bases, J lost 5 bases, and 15 bases lay in between. This CDR3 has 14 amino acids. The CDR3 nucleotides are TGTGCCAGCAGCCAAGGTGTAGGGGTGGAGACCCAGTACTTC. Amino acid sequence: CASSQGVGVETQYF. Full variable domain (outside the CDR3, taken from reference TRBV9 and TRBJ2-5): DSGVTQTPKHLITATGQRVTLRCSPRSGDLSVYWYQQSLDQGLQFLIQYYNGEERAKGNILERFSAQQFPDLHSELNLSSLELGDSALYFCASSQGVGVETQYFGPGTRLLVL.

This clonotype came up once. This rearrangement joins TRBV19 to TRBJ2-3; D unresolved. Per the germline V gene, CDR1 is LNHDA and CDR2 is SQIVND (reference sequence). The CDR3 runs to 15 residues. The V end lost 5 bases, the J end lost 0 bases, and 12 bases lay between the germline ends. This chain's CDR3 is CASSLIGTSTDTQYF. The DNA of the CDR3 is TGTGCCAGTAGTTTGATTGGAACTAGCACAGATACGCAGTATTTT.

This clonotype was seen only a few times. The V call is TRBV11-1, the J call TRBJ2-7, with D perhaps TRBD2 (5 bases). The V and J ends lost 2 bases and 5 bases respectively, with 13 bases between them. Germline CDR1 is SGHAT and CDR2 is FQDESV (reference sequence). The CDR3 sequence is 14 residues long. The CDR3 is CASSLLEGPNEQYF. CDR3 coding DNA: TGTGCCAGCAGCTTACTCGAGGGCCCGAACGAGCAGTACTTC.

This clonotype was detected ten times or more. This chain links TRBV29-1 with TRBJ2-7; 9 bases agree with TRBD1. V shed 7 bases, J shed 4 bases, and the junction held 5 bases outside the gene matches. Looked up from germline, CDR1 is SQVTM and CDR2 is ANQGSEA. The length of the CDR3 is 12 residues. The CDR3 DNA is TGCAGCGGCGGGGACAGGGTATACGAGCAGTACTTC. This translates into CSGGDRVYEQYF.

Many counts were recorded for this clonotype. This chain joins TRBV13 and TRBJ2-5; 14 positions match TRBD2. The germline gives CDR1 PRHDT, CDR2 FYEKMQ (reference sequence). V lost 5 bases, J lost 4 bases, and 3 bases stayed unmatched. This CDR3 spans 15 amino acids. The CDR3 loop reads CASSQGLAGVETQYF. In nucleotides, the CDR3 is TGTGCCAGCAGCCAGGGACTAGCGGGAGTAGAGACCCAGTACTTC.

In the case of this clonotype: A much larger clone sits a single nucleotide away, making a read error possible. The V gene is TRBV7-8, the J gene TRBJ2-7; tentatively, D is TRBD1 (5 bases). This CDR3 region has 13 residues. CDR1 is SGHVS and CDR2 is FQNEAQ in the germline V gene. The CDR3 sequence is CAGSLFDSYEQYF. CDR3 coding DNA: TGTGCCGGCAGCTTATTCGACAGCTACGAGCAGTACTTC.

This clonotype was observed a handful of times. The CDR3: CASTEWGETQYF. The CDR3 nucleotides are TGTGCCAGCACCGAATGGGGAGAGACCCAGTACTTC. The chain joins TRBV5-5 to TRBJ2-5; D not certain. The length of the CDR3 is 12 residues. CDR1 is SGHKS and CDR2 is YYEKEE in the germline V gene (reference sequence). V was cut by 6 bases and J by 4 bases, with 10 bases left in between.

This clonotype was recorded at least ten times. The rearrangement links TRBV2 to TRBJ1-6, with 9 bases fitting TRBD1. J was trimmed by 9 bases and V by 3 bases; bases with no gene match: 3. The CDR3 extends over 14 amino acids. Looked up from germline, CDR1 is SNHLY and CDR2 is FYNNEI. CDR3 coding DNA: TGTGCCAGCAGTGACGGGACAGGGCCTTCACCCCTCCACTTT. Translation gives CASSDGTGPSPLHF.

The table lists this clonotype with many counts. The chain is built from TRBV19 and TRBJ1-2, with 8 positions matching TRBD1. Trimming cost V 4 bases and J 2 bases; bases outside gene matches: 6. CDR1 and CDR2 from the germline V gene are LNHDA and SQIVND (reference sequence). This CDR3 is built from 15 residues. CDR3 DNA sequence: TGTGCCAGTAGTACGCAGTGGACAGGGAACTATGGCTACACCTTC. Translated: CASSTQWTGNYGYTF.

This clonotype was detected many times. J is TRBJ1-4 and V is TRBV11-2; the match to TRBD1 covers 7 bases. Germline V gene lookup returns CDR1 SGHAT and CDR2 FQNNGV. V trimming: 5 bases; J trimming: 6 bases; junction bases outside the gene matches: 3. The CDR3 length is 13 residues. The CDR3, as DNA: TGTGCCAGCAGCGGCGACAGGGATGAAAAACTGTTTTTT. Its translation: CASSGDRDEKLFF.

This clonotype was found many times. The chain carries TRBV4-3 and TRBJ1-6, with D maybe TRBD1 (5 bases). The germline V gene has CDR1 LGHNA and CDR2 YSLEER. This CDR3 region has 13 residues. Trimming removed 3 bases from V and 11 bases from J, with 11 bases in between. The DNA of the CDR3 is TGCGCCAGCAGCCATTCGTGGGGACCACCCCTCCACTTT. Amino acid sequence: CASSHSWGPPLHF.

On this clonotype itself: The junction shows a germline mismatch at one end, possibly a read error. The rearrangement links TRBV19 to TRBJ2-6; D may be TRBD1 or TRBD2 (5 bases each). This CDR3 is 15 amino acids long. Germline loops: CDR1 LNHDA, CDR2 SQIVND (reference sequence). As DNA, the CDR3 is TGCGCCAGCAGGGCAACTAGTTCTGGGGCCAACGTCCTGACTTTC. Translation: CASRATSSGANVLTF.

V is TRBV5-4 and J is TRBJ1-1; TRBD1 agrees at 9 bases. CDR1 is SGHNT, CDR2 YYREEE, per germline (reference sequence). V gave up 4 bases and J gave up 2 bases; unmatched junction bases: 6. The length of the CDR3 is 15 residues. The CDR3 region has the DNA TGTGCCAGCAGCCAAGGGGACAGGGTAAACACTGAAGCTTTCTTT. Its protein product is CASSQGDRVNTEAFF. Full variable domain (rest looked up from reference TRBV5-4 and TRBJ1-1): ETGVTQSPTHLIKTRGQQVTLRCSSQSGHNTVSWYQQALGQGPQFIFQYYREEENGRGNFPPRFSGLQFPNYSSELNVNALELDDSALYLCASSQGDRVNTEAFFGQGTRLTVV.

The chain couples TRBV19 to TRBJ1-6, with 8 nucleotides matching TRBD1. In germline, CDR1 is LNHDA, CDR2 SQIVND (reference sequence). The J segment lost 9 bases and the V segment lost 7 bases, leaving 11 bases of the junction unmatched. This CDR3 is 15 amino acids long. The CDR3 protein is CASTEDRASTSPLHF. DNA for the CDR3: TGTGCCAGTACTGAGGACAGGGCATCGACTTCACCCCTCCACTTT.

This chain connects TRBV15 to TRBJ2-7; 8 bases align to TRBD1. Losses at the gene ends were 3 bases for V and 2 bases for J; bases not matched to a gene: 6. CDR1 and CDR2 from the germline V gene are LNHNV and YYDKDF (reference sequence). The CDR3 spans 15 residues. The CDR3 region is CATSSTGTGAYEQYF. CDR3 sequence (DNA): TGTGCCACCAGCAGTACCGGGACAGGAGCCTACGAGCAGTACTTC.

The sample holds many counts of this clonotype. The J gene is TRBJ1-2, the V gene TRBV12-3 or TRBV12-4, with no clear D. The CDR3 has 13 amino acids. Trimming stripped 3 bases from V and 6 bases from J, with 11 bases between. The CDR3 spells CASSFLAGDGYTF. Here the CDR3 DNA reads TGTGCCAGCAGTTTTCTGGCAGGTGATGGCTACACCTTC.